One sample yielded the 17 T cell receptor beta chains listed below, sequenced in a study of cytomegalovirus exposure and HLA in healthy donors. The PCR had 60 Vbeta and 13 Jbeta primers. Assay used: immunoSEQ multiplex PCR; TCRdb lists only in-frame clones, some missing. The sample contains about 120,000 clones, roughly 77% of which appear only once. Sequences were obtained from PBMCs. Receptor source: a man between 35 and 55 years old in good health and CMV-seronegative.

V gene TRBV27 combines with J gene TRBJ1-2; 9 bases match TRBD1. J was trimmed by 2 bases and V by 6 bases; bases with no gene match: 4. The germline V gene has CDR1 MNHEY and CDR2 SMNVEV (reference sequence). The CDR3 is 14 amino acids. CDR3 protein: CASRRGTGNYGYTF. The CDR3 DNA sequence: TGTGCCAGCAGGAGAGGGACAGGGAACTATGGCTACACCTTC.

As regards this clone: The sample carries other DNA sequences with the same CDR3. J is TRBJ1-2 and V is TRBV18; possible D gene TRBD1, 5 bases. This CDR3 has 14 residues. Trimming removed 3 bases from V and 4 bases from J, with 12 bases in between. Per germline, CDR1 KGHSH and CDR2 LQKENI. As DNA, the CDR3 is TGTGCCAGCTCACCCTTGGAGGGGAGCTATGGCTACACCTTC. It yields the protein CASSPLEGSYGYTF.

The chain joins TRBV28 to TRBJ1-5, with D unresolved. Germline lookup yields CDR1 MDHEN and CDR2 SYDVKM. The V and J ends lost 3 bases and 8 bases respectively, with 11 bases between them. The CDR3 is 13 amino acids. CDR3 bases: TGTGCCAGCAGTTTGCCGGGTTTGGAGCCCCAGCATTTT. Its translation is CASSLPGLEPQHF.

The chain employs TRBV19 and TRBJ1-1; 7 bases are shared with TRBD1. J lost 3 bases, V lost 5 bases, and 3 bases had no gene match. CDR1 is LNHDA and CDR2 is SQIVND in the germline V gene (reference sequence). The CDR3 spans 13 residues. The CDR3, as DNA: TGTGCCAGTAGTCTCCAGGGGGACACTGAAGCTTTCTTT. Translating it yields CASSLQGDTEAFF.

The chain couples TRBV5-1 to TRBJ2-7; D may be TRBD1 (6 bases). Trimming pared 3 bases from V and 3 bases from J, leaving 13 bases between. From germline, CDR1 is SGHRS and CDR2 YFSETQ. The CDR3 is made up of 14 amino acids. This CDR3 is CASSSGTSVYEQYF. The CDR3 bases are TGCGCCAGCAGCTCCGGGACATCCGTCTACGAGCAGTACTTC.

This clone came up once. CDR3: CASSSVPVYSTDTQYF. As DNA, the CDR3 is TGTGCCAGCAGCTCCGTACCAGTATATAGCACAGATACGCAGTATTTT. This chain connects TRBV7-9 to TRBJ2-3; D gene unclear. The CDR3 has 16 residues. Germline CDR1 SEHNR, CDR2 FQNEAQ (reference sequence). V was shortened by 4 bases and J by 0 bases, with 14 bases between the two germline ends.

This sequence joins TRBV7-2 and TRBJ1-1, with 10 bases lining up with TRBD1. This CDR3 has 18 residues. V trimming: 4 bases; J trimming: 2 bases; junction bases outside the gene matches: 13. Germline V CDR1 and CDR2: SGHTA, FQGNSA. CDR3 coding DNA: TGTGCCAGCAGCTCCAATAGCTGGGACAGGGGTTCCAACACTGAAGCTTTCTTT. Translated, it gives CASSSNSWDRGSNTEAFF.

This clone occurred once. The chain carries TRBV19 and TRBJ2-3; 10 bases are a match to TRBD1. With V trimmed by 6 bases and J by 4 bases, 7 bases remained unmatched. The CDR3 contains 15 residues. CDR1 LNHDA and CDR2 SQIVND come from the germline V gene (reference sequence). The CDR3 nucleotides are TGTGCCAGTAGGGGGTGGGGGACAGGGGCAGATACGCAGTATTTT. Its translation: CASRGWGTGADTQYF.

The chain is built from TRBV19 and TRBJ2-3, with D possibly being TRBD2 (6 bases). The CDR3 runs 17 residues. Germline V gene data show CDR1 as LNHDA and CDR2 as SQIVND (reference sequence). The V gene lost 6 bases and the J gene lost 3 bases, with 22 bases spanning the gap. The CDR3 coding sequence is TGTGCCAGTAGCCCGGCGCGGCGCGGGATGGGGACAGATACGCAGTATTTT. Translating it yields CASSPARRGMGTDTQYF.

The rearrangement joins TRBV4-3 to TRBJ2-7, with a possible D match to TRBD2 (7 bases). The V and J ends lost 0 bases and 3 bases respectively, with 18 bases between them. This CDR3 region has 17 residues. CDR1 and CDR2 (germline): LGHNA, YSLEER. In DNA, the CDR3 is TGCGCCAGCAGCCAAGATTGGGGGGGCAGGGCGGACTACGAGCAGTACTTC. Amino acids: CASSQDWGGRADYEQYF.

This clone occurred a few times. V is TRBV27 and J is TRBJ1-5; 7 bases fit TRBD1. The germline V gene encodes CDR1 MNHEY and CDR2 SMNVEV (reference sequence). J was trimmed by 6 bases and V by 6 bases; bases with no gene match: 5. The CDR3 runs 13 residues. The CDR3 loop is CASSLQGTQPQHF. In DNA, the CDR3 is TGTGCCAGCAGCTTACAGGGGACTCAGCCCCAGCATTTT.

V gene TRBV5-1 combines with J gene TRBJ2-1; possible D gene TRBD2, 6 bases. Trimming left V 0 bases short and J 0 bases short, with 10 bases between. The CDR3 extends over 16 amino acids. Per the germline V gene, CDR1 is SGHRS and CDR2 is YFSETQ. CDR3 protein: CASSLGAGNSYNEQFF. In DNA form, the CDR3 reads TGCGCCAGCAGCTTGGGGGCGGGAAACTCCTACAATGAGCAGTTCTTC.

V usage is TRBV7-9 and J usage is TRBJ1-5, with D unresolved. Germline values: CDR1 SEHNR, CDR2 FQNEAQ (reference sequence). Trimming left V 3 bases short and J 4 bases short, with 13 bases between. The CDR3 loop spans 15 amino acids. For the CDR3, the DNA is TGTGCCAGCAGCTTCGGTGGAGAAAATAATCAGCCCCAGCATTTT. Translating it yields CASSFGGENNQPQHF.

The count of this clone is one. The chain is built from TRBV13 and TRBJ2-3, with D perhaps matching TRBD1 (6 bases). The CDR3 is 13 residues long. With 2 bases removed from V and 7 bases from J, the gap between germline ends came to 10 bases. The germline V gene encodes CDR1 PRHDT and CDR2 FYEKMQ (reference sequence). The CDR3 reads CASSLQGWNTQYF. CDR3 nucleotides: TGTGCCAGCAGCTTACAGGGGTGGAATACGCAGTATTTT.

This clone was detected only once. At one of its ends the junction is not consistent with the germline gene, which may arise from a read error. The chain has TRBV7-9 and TRBJ2-7; D not certain. Looked up from germline, CDR1 is SEHNR and CDR2 is FQNEAQ (reference sequence). The length of the CDR3 is 8 residues. The CDR3 bases are TGTTCCAGCAGCTGGCCGTACTTC. Its translation is CSSSWPYF.

This clone appeared a single time. The J gene is TRBJ2-1, the V gene TRBV28; tentative D call: TRBD2 (6 bases). Germline CDR1 MDHEN, CDR2 SYDVKM. Trimming removed 4 bases at V and 2 bases at J, with 12 bases between. The CDR3 extends over 15 amino acids. CDR3 bases: TGTGCCAGCAGTTCTGGCTGGAGGGCCTACAATGAGCAGTTCTTC. Its translation is CASSSGWRAYNEQFF.

In this sample, this clone turned up a few times. Other DNA sequences in this sample translate to the same CDR3. The CDR3, as DNA: TGTGCCAGCAGCTCACAGGGGAACACTGAAGCTTTCTTT. It yields the protein CASSSQGNTEAFF. This chain joins TRBV7-2 and TRBJ1-1, with a tentative D call TRBD1 (6 bases). Germline V gene data show CDR1 as SGHTA and CDR2 as FQGNSA. V dropped 4 bases and J dropped 1 base, with 7 bases sitting between them. The CDR3 has 13 residues. The entire variable domain, with the rest obtained from reference TRBV7-2 and TRBJ1-1, is as follows: GAGVSQSPSNKVTEKGKDVELRCDPISGHTALYWYRQSLGQGLEFLIYFQGNSAPDKSGLPSDRFSAERTGGSVSTLTIQRTQQEDSAVYLCASSSQGNTEAFFGQGTRLTVV.